The rows below give T cell receptor beta chains drawn from one sample of a study of identical twins. Using its own MiXCR run on the 5' RACE reads, TCRdb lists one record per CDR3 protein. Found here are under 300,000 distinct CDR3 sequences, about 8.3% of them singletons; the top ten hold about 3%. This sample was shared with a second study, whose subject was yellow fever vaccine responses in identical twins.

Material for sequencing was CD8+ T cells sorted from blood. All receptors derive from a woman aged 18-29 years in good health. The CDR3 runs from the conserved cysteine through the conserved F or W. The D gene is left open where the match is weak. Not all rows give a size; the values are once, few, many and, for expanded clones, a class.

abundance	v_gene	d_gene	j_gene	CDR3aa	CDR3nt
many	TRBV5-1	TRBD2	TRBJ2-1	CASSPTTSGESEGNEQFF	TGCGCCAGCAGCCCTACCACCAGCGGGGAGTCGGAAGGCAATGAGCAGTTCTTC
few	TRBV20-1	TRBD1	TRBJ1-2	CSASYRDRGYGYTF	TGCAGTGCGAGCTACCGGGACAGGGGCTATGGCTACACCTTC
many	TRBV28	TRBD2	TRBJ2-1	CASSLSGTPYNEQFF	TGTGCCAGCAGTCTAAGCGGGACTCCCTACAATGAGCAGTTCTTC
.	TRBV30	.	TRBJ1-1	CAWSTGQEAFF	TGTGCCTGGAGTACCGGACAGGAAGCTTTCTTT
many	TRBV29-1	.	TRBJ2-7	CSVLTDSYEQYF	TGCAGCGTTCTGACAGACTCCTACGAGCAGTACTTC
many	TRBV29-1	.	TRBJ2-3	CSVEGDTQYF	TGCAGCGTTGAGGGAGATACGCAGTATTTT
few	TRBV6-5	TRBD2	TRBJ2-5	CASSLPWGGRQETQYF	TGTGCCAGCAGTTTACCGTGGGGGGGACGCCAAGAGACCCAGTACTTC
few	TRBV2	.	TRBJ2-3	CASSEGPYTDTQYF	TGTGCCAGCAGTGAAGGGCCCTACACAGATACGCAGTATTTT
.	TRBV28	TRBD1	TRBJ1-5	CASRSGTGGPRQPQHF	TGTGCCAGCAGATCCGGGACAGGGGGCCCTCGGCAGCCCCAGCATTTT
.	TRBV5-1	TRBD2	TRBJ2-3	CASSTGLAGGLADTQYF	TGCGCCAGCAGCACGGGACTAGCGGGAGGGCTGGCAGATACGCAGTATTTT
few	TRBV4-2	.	TRBJ2-3	CASSQDHLSTDTQYF	TGTGCCAGCAGCCAAGACCATTTAAGCACAGATACGCAGTATTTT
few	TRBV6-2/TRBV6-3	.	TRBJ2-2	CASRVQVTGELFF	TGTGCCAGCAGGGTACAGGTCACCGGGGAGCTGTTTTTT
few	TRBV12-3/TRBV12-4	TRBD2	TRBJ2-5	CASEEREAGTQYF	TGTGCCAGCGAGGAGCGGGAGGCCGGGACCCAGTACTTC
many	TRBV11-2	TRBD2	TRBJ2-3	CASSFLAGGEQGTDTQYF	TGTGCCAGCAGCTTTTTAGCGGGAGGTGAGCAAGGCACAGATACGCAGTATTTT
many	TRBV10-3	.	TRBJ2-2	CAISESTNTGELFF	TGTGCCATCAGTGAGTCGACAAACACCGGGGAGCTGTTTTTT
few	TRBV13	.	TRBJ1-1	CASSNRDGREAFF	TGTGCCAGCAGCAACCGGGACGGCCGTGAAGCTTTCTTT